The rows below give T cell receptor beta chains drawn from one sample of a study of shared clonotypes between healthy human individuals. This table comes from immunoSEQ multiplex PCR, and its TCRdb copy is limited to in-frame clones, with some not included. The table records around 620,000 clones, around 95% of them present only once. Sequencing was carried out using naive CD8+ T cells sorted from blood. All receptors derive from a woman aged 25 to 45 in good health. CDR3s include the opening cysteine and the closing phenylalanine or tryptophan. D genes are given only for firm matches. The size entry is marked missing in some rows and otherwise reads once, few, many or a size class.

clone_size	v_call	d_call	j_call	cdr3_length	cdr3_aa	cdr3_nt
.	TRBV27	.	TRBJ2-5	14	CASSLVRSGETQYF	TGTGCCAGCAGTTTGGTGCGGTCAGGAGAGACCCAGTACTTC
.	TRBV5-6	TRBD1	TRBJ2-7	14	CASSYWTGQDEQYF	TGTGCCAGCAGCTACTGGACAGGGCAGGACGAGCAGTACTTC
.	TRBV28	.	TRBJ1-1	13	CASKDSLLTEAFF	TGTGCCAGCAAAGACAGCCTCCTCACTGAAGCTTTCTTT
.	TRBV7-7	TRBD2	TRBJ2-7	17	CASSLALESREYVEQYF	TGTGCCAGCAGCTTAGCGCTTGAGTCGCGGGAGTATGTCGAGCAGTACTTC
.	TRBV7-9	.	TRBJ2-1	15	CASSSPYDRSNEQFF	TGTGCCAGCAGCTCCCCGTACGACAGGTCGAATGAGCAGTTCTTC
.	TRBV7-9	.	TRBJ2-7	11	CASRVGSEQYF	TGTGCCAGCAGAGTAGGGTCCGAGCAGTACTTC
once	TRBV27	.	TRBJ2-2	14	CASSLFEGSGELFF	TGTGCCAGCAGTTTGTTCGAGGGCTCCGGGGAGCTGTTTTTT
.	TRBV5-4	.	TRBJ1-2	15	CASSLAVTDGYGYTF	TGTGCCAGCAGCTTGGCCGTCACAGACGGCTATGGCTACACCTTC
.	TRBV9	.	TRBJ2-1	15	CASSDNGAPGNEQFF	TGTGCCAGCAGCGATAACGGGGCCCCAGGGAATGAGCAGTTCTTC
.	TRBV7-6	TRBD1	TRBJ2-7	17	CASSLAGTESFSYEQYF	TGTGCCAGCAGCTTAGCGGGGACAGAGTCGTTCTCCTACGAGCAGTACTTC
.	TRBV7-8	TRBD2	TRBJ2-7	15	CASSFGGRGSYEQYF	TGTGCCAGCAGCTTTGGCGGGAGGGGCTCCTACGAGCAGTACTTC
.	TRBV5-1	TRBD2	TRBJ2-3	20	CASSFGASGSASSSTDTQYF	TGCGCCAGCAGCTTTGGGGCTAGCGGGAGCGCCTCCTCTAGCACAGATACGCAGTATTTT
.	TRBV7-9	.	TRBJ2-5	14	CASSPPGRQETQYF	TGTGCCAGCAGCCCACCGGGTAGACAGGAGACCCAGTACTTC
few	TRBV29-1	TRBD2	TRBJ2-7	11	CSVLADYEQYF	TGCAGCGTTCTAGCGGACTACGAGCAGTACTTC
.	TRBV7-9	.	TRBJ1-4	16	CASSLDRSGPSEKLFF	TGTGCCAGCAGCTTAGATCGTAGTGGACCCTCTGAAAAACTGTTTTTT
.	TRBV11-2	TRBD1	TRBJ1-1	14	CASSLRQGYTEAFF	TGTGCCAGCAGCCTCAGACAGGGTTACACTGAAGCTTTCTTT
.	TRBV6-1	.	TRBJ1-4	15	CASSEAGRVREKLFF	TGTGCCAGCAGTGAAGCAGGCAGGGTGCGGGAAAAACTGTTTTTT
.	TRBV13	.	TRBJ2-6	15	CASRRTGFGANVLTF	TGTGCCAGCAGACGGACCGGGTTTGGGGCCAACGTCCTGACTTTC
.	TRBV11-2	.	TRBJ2-3	12	CASSSFKDTQYF	TGTGCCAGCAGCTCCTTTAAAGATACGCAGTATTTT
.	TRBV4-1	TRBD1	TRBJ1-5	20	CASSQDGQGASDVSNQPQHF	TGCGCCAGCAGCCAAGACGGACAGGGGGCAAGTGATGTAAGCAATCAGCCCCAGCATTTT
.	TRBV25-1	.	TRBJ1-4	13	CASSEYGHEKLFF	TGTGCCAGCAGTGAATACGGACATGAAAAACTGTTTTTT
.	TRBV7-9	.	TRBJ2-7	14	CASSPRTYSYEQYF	TGTGCCAGCAGCCCGCGGACTTATTCCTACGAGCAGTACTTC
.	TRBV5-6	TRBD2	TRBJ2-1	15	CASSLAVAGNNEQFF	TGTGCCAGCAGCTTGGCTGTAGCGGGAAACAATGAGCAGTTCTTC
.	TRBV28	.	TRBJ2-1	13	CASSLNKADEQFF	TGTGCCAGCAGTTTAAACAAGGCCGATGAGCAGTTCTTC
.	TRBV7-9	TRBD2	TRBJ2-3	16	CASSSILAEKTDTQYF	TGTGCCAGCAGCTCTATACTAGCGGAGAAGACAGATACGCAGTATTTT
.	TRBV5-1	.	TRBJ1-1	13	CASKMGLNTEAFF	TGCGCCAGCAAAATGGGTTTAAACACTGAAGCTTTCTTT
.	TRBV7-9	.	TRBJ2-7	12	CASSFLSNEQYF	TGTGCCAGCAGCTTTCTCAGTAACGAGCAGTACTTC
.	TRBV21-1	.	TRBJ1-5	14	CANMGQDSNQPQHF	TGTGCCAACATGGGACAGGATAGCAATCAGCCCCAGCATTTT
.	TRBV5-6	.	TRBJ2-2	16	CASSSLTFSAVGELFF	TGTGCCAGCAGCTCCCTAACATTCAGCGCGGTTGGGGAGCTGTTTTTT
.	TRBV11-2	TRBD2	TRBJ2-7	15	CASSLKGGSVYEQYF	TGTGCCAGCAGCTTAAAGGGAGGGTCCGTATACGAGCAGTACTTC
.	TRBV27	.	TRBJ1-2	13	CASSLSRFYGYTF	TGTGCCAGCAGTTTAAGTCGGTTCTATGGCTACACCTTC
.	TRBV11-2	.	TRBJ2-7	13	CASSIGPSYEQYF	TGTGCCAGCTCCATCGGACCTTCCTACGAGCAGTACTTC
.	TRBV27	.	TRBJ2-7	12	CASSPSSYEQYF	TGTGCCAGCAGTCCTAGCTCCTACGAGCAGTACTTC
.	TRBV11-2	TRBD2	TRBJ2-2	14	CASSLAGGLRELFF	TGTGCCAGCAGCTTGGCGGGAGGGCTTCGGGAGCTGTTTTTT
.	TRBV5-6	TRBD2	TRBJ2-7	14	CASSLERGQGEQYF	TGTGCCAGCAGCTTGGAGCGGGGGCAAGGCGAGCAGTACTTC
once	TRBV29-1	.	TRBJ1-1	10	CSVWTVEAFF	TGCAGCGTGTGGACAGTAGAAGCTTTCTTT
.	TRBV7-6	.	TRBJ2-1	14	CASSLTGSYNEQFF	TGTGCCAGCAGCTTAACGGGCTCCTACAATGAGCAGTTCTTC
.	TRBV10-3	TRBD2	TRBJ2-7	13	CAISSGRDYEQYF	TGTGCCATCAGTAGCGGGAGAGACTACGAGCAGTACTTC
.	TRBV28	.	TRBJ2-1	15	CASSFPAGDSNEQFF	TGTGCCAGCAGTTTTCCCGCAGGGGACTCCAATGAGCAGTTCTTC
.	TRBV30	.	TRBJ1-2	14	CAWSLSGSSYGYTF	TGTGCCTGGAGTTTATCCGGGTCGAGCTATGGCTACACCTTC
.	TRBV7-9	.	TRBJ2-7	16	CASSLLTPGGSYEQYF	TGTGCCAGCAGCTTGTTAACCCCCGGTGGTTCTTACGAGCAGTACTTC
.	TRBV10-2	.	TRBJ2-1	14	CASTYALSYNEQFF	TGCGCCAGCACCTACGCCCTATCCTACAATGAGCAGTTCTTC
.	TRBV28	TRBD1	TRBJ2-2	15	CASSSRDRDTGELFF	TGTGCCAGCAGTTCCCGGGACAGAGACACCGGGGAGCTGTTTTTT
.	TRBV29-1	TRBD1	TRBJ2-7	14	CSAVQGVRSYEQYF	TGCAGCGCGGTACAGGGGGTGAGGTCCTACGAGCAGTACTTC
.	TRBV5-1	.	TRBJ2-5	12	CASSLFPETQYF	TGCGCCAGCAGCTTGTTCCCGGAGACCCAGTACTTC
once	TRBV5-1	TRBD1	TRBJ2-1	17	CASGTGHERSSYNEQFF	TGCGCCAGCGGGACAGGGCACGAGCGGAGCTCCTACAATGAGCAGTTCTTC
.	TRBV2	.	TRBJ1-1	12	CASMRGITEAFF	TGTGCCAGCATGAGGGGAATCACTGAAGCTTTCTTT
.	TRBV4-1	.	TRBJ1-3	16	CASSQDSEGAGNTIYF	TGCGCCAGCAGCCAAGATTCGGAGGGAGCTGGAAACACCATATATTTT
.	TRBV5-1	TRBD2	TRBJ2-3	15	CASSNWREEADTQYF	TGCGCCAGCAGTAATTGGCGGGAGGAGGCGGATACGCAGTATTTT
.	TRBV6-5	.	TRBJ1-1	15	CASSSPDISNTEAFF	TGTGCCAGCAGTTCCCCGGACATTTCGAACACTGAAGCTTTCTTT
.	TRBV4-2	.	TRBJ2-3	17	CASSQDFLARSTDTQYF	TGTGCCAGCAGCCAAGATTTTCTAGCGCGAAGCACAGATACGCAGTATTTT
.	TRBV27	TRBD2	TRBJ2-7	16	CASSLGVGTTSYEQYF	TGTGCCAGCAGTTTGGGGGTCGGGACTACCTCCTACGAGCAGTACTTC
.	TRBV19	.	TRBJ1-5	14	CASNVRDSNQPQHF	TGTGCCAGTAATGTAAGGGATAGCAATCAGCCCCAGCATTTT
.	TRBV6-5	.	TRBJ1-1	13	CASSYSERTEAFF	TGTGCCAGCAGTTACTCCGAAAGAACTGAAGCTTTCTTT
.	TRBV28	.	TRBJ1-5	14	CASSPLGGVQPQHF	TGTGCCAGCAGCCCCCTAGGGGGGGTACAGCCCCAGCATTTT